The T cell receptor (beta chain) described here comes from a study of cytomegalovirus exposure and HLA in healthy donors. The PCR ran on 60 Vbeta and 13 Jbeta primers. The assay was immunoSEQ multiplex PCR, and TCRdb's table has in-frame clones only and misses some. The data show roughly 100,000 clones, more than 70% seen once. This clone was recorded a few times. Trimming took 3 bases from V and 6 from J, leaving 14 bases between them. CDR1 and CDR2 from the germline V gene are MNHNS and SASEGT. This CDR3 is built from 14 residues. The material sequenced was PBMCs. This chain connects TRBV6-1 to TRBJ2-5, with D tentatively TRBD2 (6 bases). The clonotype was recovered from a man aged 30-40 years in good health and CMV-seronegative. CDR3 sequence: CASSEIGGSKTQYF. CDR3 DNA: TGTGCCAGCAGTGAGATCGGGGGATCGAAGACCCAGTACTTC.